The 5 T cell receptor beta chains below all came from one sample that was sequenced in a study of cytomegalovirus exposure and HLA in healthy donors. A multiplex PCR was run with 60 Vbeta primers and 13 Jbeta primers. Repertoires were generated with immunoSEQ multiplex PCR, while TCRdb's copy carries only in-frame clones and drops some. The data contain approximately 140,000 clones, 79% of them singletons. Material for sequencing was PBMCs. These receptors all come from a man aged 50-59 years in good health and CMV-seropositive.

The chain employs TRBV10-3 and TRBJ2-7; 9 positions agree with TRBD1. After removal of 0 bases from V and 7 bases from J, the junction contained 4 bases not matched to a gene. Looked up from germline, CDR1 is ENHRY and CDR2 is SYGVKD. CDR3 length: 14 amino acids. The CDR3: CAISESKGQGEQYF. The CDR3 nucleotides are TGTGCCATCAGTGAGTCGAAGGGACAGGGTGAGCAGTACTTC.

This rearrangement joins TRBV18 to TRBJ2-3; perhaps TRBD2 as D (5 bases). V lost 1 base and J lost 5, with 13 bases in between. The CDR3 has 15 amino acids. CDR1 KGHSH and CDR2 LQKENI come from the germline V gene. CDR3 residues: CASSPLASPQDTQYF. CDR3 bases: TGTGCCAGCTCACCACTGGCTAGCCCGCAAGATACGCAGTATTTT. Complete variable domain (other parts from reference TRBV18 and TRBJ2-3): NAGVMQNPRHLVRRRGQEARLRCSPMKGHSHVYWYRQLPEEGLKFMVYLQKENIIDESGMPKERFSAEFPKEGPSILRIQQVVRGDSAAYFCASSPLASPQDTQYFGPGTRLTVL.

The table lists this clone with a few counts. The V and J genes are TRBV11-3 and TRBJ2-1, with 8 positions matching TRBD1. V trimming: 5 bases; J trimming: 9 bases; junction bases outside the gene matches: 3. Looked up from germline, CDR1 is SGHNT and CDR2 is YENEEA. There are 12 residues in the CDR3. CDR3 coding DNA: TGTGCCAGCAGCGAGACAGGGGTTGAGCAGTTCTTC. Amino acid sequence: CASSETGVEQFF. The full variable domain, rest sourced from reference TRBV11-3 and TRBJ2-1, is EAGVVQSPRYKIIEKKQPVAFWCNPISGHNTLYWYLQNLGQGPELLIRYENEEAVDDSQLPKDRFSAERLKGVDSTLKIQPAELGDSAVYLCASSETGVEQFFGPGTRLTVL.

This clone was observed once. The chain employs TRBV10-3 and TRBJ2-1; 13 bases agree with TRBD2. Germline CDR1 reads ENHRY; CDR2 reads SYGVKD. This CDR3 spans 21 amino acids. V trimming: 2 bases; J trimming: 0 bases; junction bases outside the gene matches: 13. Here the CDR3 DNA reads TGTGCCATCAGTGAGGCTCCGGGAGGGACTAGCGGGATGAGCTCCTACAATGAGCAGTTCTTC. Its translation is CAISEAPGGTSGMSSYNEQFF.

This clone occurred a few times. The chain carries TRBV28 and TRBJ2-1; 10 bases agree with TRBD2. The CDR3 contains 15 residues. Germline values: CDR1 MDHEN, CDR2 SYDVKM. After removal of 2 bases from V and 9 bases from J, the junction contained 7 bases not matched to a gene. The CDR3 DNA reads TGTGCCAGCAGTTTAGCGTCTAGCGGGAGTTTTGAGCAGTTCTTC. Translated, it gives CASSLASSGSFEQFF.